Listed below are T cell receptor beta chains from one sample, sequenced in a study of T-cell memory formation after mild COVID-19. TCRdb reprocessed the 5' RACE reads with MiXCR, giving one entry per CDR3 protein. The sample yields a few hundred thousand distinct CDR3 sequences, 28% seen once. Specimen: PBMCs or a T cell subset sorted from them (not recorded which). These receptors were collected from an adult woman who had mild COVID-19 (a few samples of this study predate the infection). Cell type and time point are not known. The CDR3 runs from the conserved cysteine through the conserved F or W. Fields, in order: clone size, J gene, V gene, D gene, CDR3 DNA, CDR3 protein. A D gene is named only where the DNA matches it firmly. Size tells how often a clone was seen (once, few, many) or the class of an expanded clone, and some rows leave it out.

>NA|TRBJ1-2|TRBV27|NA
TGTGCCAGCAGCTCCGTAGGGCCTAACTATGGCTACACCTTC
CASSSVGPNYGYTF
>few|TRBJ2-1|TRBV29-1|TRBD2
TGCAGCGCCGAGCCCTTAGCGGGATTAAATGAGCAGTTCTTC
CSAEPLAGLNEQFF
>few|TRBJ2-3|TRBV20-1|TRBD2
TGCAGTGCTAGAGCTGGGGGACTAGCGGGGTTCACAGATACGCAGTATTTT
CSARAGGLAGFTDTQYF
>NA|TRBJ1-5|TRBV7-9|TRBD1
TGTGCCAGCAGCGCTGACAGGGGACCGCATCAGCCCCAGCATTTT
CASSADRGPHQPQHF
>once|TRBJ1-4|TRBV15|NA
TGTGCCACCAGCAGAGAGTTCGGTTTTCAGGGTAGTGAAAAACTGTTTTTT
CATSREFGFQGSEKLFF
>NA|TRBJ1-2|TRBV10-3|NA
TGTGCCATCAGTGAGGTCGGCAGGTCGGGCGGTGGCTACACCTTC
CAISEVGRSGGGYTF
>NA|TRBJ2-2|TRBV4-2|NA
TGTGCCAGCAGCCGAGAGAAGGGGAACACCGGGGAGCTGTTTTTT
CASSREKGNTGELFF
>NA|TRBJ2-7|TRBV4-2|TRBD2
TGTGCCAGCAGAAAGACTAGCGGAGTCTACGAGCAGTACTTC
CASRKTSGVYEQYF
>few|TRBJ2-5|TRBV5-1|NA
TGCGCCAGCAGCTTCTGGGATCGTGAAGAGACCCAGTACTTC
CASSFWDREETQYF
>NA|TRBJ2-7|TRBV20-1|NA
TGCAGTGCCAGCAGAGGGAGCAAAGAGCAGTACTTC
CSASRGSKEQYF
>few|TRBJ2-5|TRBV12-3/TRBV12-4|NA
TGTGCCAGCGAAGGCAACAAAGGGGCTGTGACCCAGTACTTC
CASEGNKGAVTQYF
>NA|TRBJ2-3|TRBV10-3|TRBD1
TGCTGCACCGGGACAGAGGCAGATACGCAGTATTTT
CCTGTEADTQYF
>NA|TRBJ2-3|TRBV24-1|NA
TGTGCCACCAGCAGCACAAAGTATAGCACAGATACGCAGTATTTT
CATSSTKYSTDTQYF
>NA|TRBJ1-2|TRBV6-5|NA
TGTGCCAGCAGTTCCCAGAAACTCTATGGCTACACCTTC
CASSSQKLYGYTF
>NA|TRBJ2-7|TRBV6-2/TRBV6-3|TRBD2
TGTGCCAGCAGTTACTCATCCGGGACTAGCGGGAGCCCAGTTTACTACGAGCAGTACTTC
CASSYSSGTSGSPVYYEQYF
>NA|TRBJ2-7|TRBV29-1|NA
TGCAGCGTTGAGAAGGGGGGCGACTACGAGCAGTACTTC
CSVEKGGDYEQYF
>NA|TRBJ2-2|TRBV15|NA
TGTGCCACCAGCAGGCTCGGGACTCCCACCGGGGAGCTGTTTTTT
CATSRLGTPTGELFF
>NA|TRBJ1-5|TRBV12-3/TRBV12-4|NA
TGTGCCAGCAGTTTAGGGGTGATCAATCAGCCCCAGCATTTT
CASSLGVINQPQHF
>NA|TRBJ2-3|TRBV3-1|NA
TGTGCCAGCAGCCACCGGACTCGAAGCACAGATACGCAGTATTTT
CASSHRTRSTDTQYF
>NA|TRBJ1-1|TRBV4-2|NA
TGTGCCAGCAGCCATGTCGCGGTGAACACTGAAGCTTTCTTT
CASSHVAVNTEAFF
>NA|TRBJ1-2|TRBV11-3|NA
TGTGCCAGCAGCTTAGCGGGGCTGAGAGGCTACACCTTC
CASSLAGLRGYTF
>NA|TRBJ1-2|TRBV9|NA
TGTGCCAGCAGCGCAGGGGACGTGGGGGGGTATGGCTACACCTTC
CASSAGDVGGYGYTF
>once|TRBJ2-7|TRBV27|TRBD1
TGTGCCAGCAGAATAACAGGGGGTTGGGAGCAGTACTTC
CASRITGGWEQYF
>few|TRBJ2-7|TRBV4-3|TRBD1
TGCGCCAGCAGCCAGCGGCTGAACGGGCCAGGGGGCTCCTACGAGCAGTACTTC
CASSQRLNGPGGSYEQYF
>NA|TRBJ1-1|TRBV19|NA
TGTGCCAGTAGTTCGGACACGAACACTGAAGCTTTCTTT
CASSSDTNTEAFF
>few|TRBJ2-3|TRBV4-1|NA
TGCGCCAGCAGCCAAGTTAGTGGGGGATCAGATACGCAGTATTTT
CASSQVSGGSDTQYF
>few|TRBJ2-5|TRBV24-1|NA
TGTGCCACCAGTGATTACGGGACGCAAGAGACCCAGTACTTC
CATSDYGTQETQYF
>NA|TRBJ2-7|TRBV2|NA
TGTGCCAGCAGTGACGGTTGGGGCAGCTCCTACGAGCAGTACTTC
CASSDGWGSSYEQYF
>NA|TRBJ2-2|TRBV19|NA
TGTGCCAGTAGTATAACGACCACCGGGGAGCTGTTTTTT
CASSITTTGELFF
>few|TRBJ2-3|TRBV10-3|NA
TGTGCCATCAGTGAGTTTCGTGAGCGGCGAAGCACAGATACGCAGTATTTT
CAISEFRERRSTDTQYF
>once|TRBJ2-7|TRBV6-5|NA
TGTGCCAGCAGCCGCACTGCACACTACGAGCAGTACTTC
CASSRTAHYEQYF
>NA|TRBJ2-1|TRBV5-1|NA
TGCGCCAGCAGCTTACCCAGCAGACACAATGAGCAGTTCTTC
CASSLPSRHNEQFF
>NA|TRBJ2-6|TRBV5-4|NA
TGTGCCAGCAGCTTGGCCGGCCGCCGCTCTGGGGCCAACGTCCTGACTTTC
CASSLAGRRSGANVLTF
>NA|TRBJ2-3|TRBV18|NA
TGTGCCAGCTCATCTCAACGGGGCCAGTTAGGTACAGATACGCAGTATTTT
CASSSQRGQLGTDTQYF
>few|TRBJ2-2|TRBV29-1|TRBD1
TGCAGCGGGAACAGGGGCACCGGGGAGCTGTTTTTT
CSGNRGTGELFF
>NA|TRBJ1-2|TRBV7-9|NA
TGTGCCAGCAGCTTAGAAAGCACCTATGGCTACACCTTC
CASSLESTYGYTF
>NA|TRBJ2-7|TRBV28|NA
TGTGCCAGCAGTTTTGAGGGGCCTGGGGACGAGCAGTACTTC
CASSFEGPGDEQYF
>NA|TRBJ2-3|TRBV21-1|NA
TGTGCCAGCAGGGGACTAGCGGGAGATGAGGTTTGGACAGATACGCAGTATTTT
CASRGLAGDEVWTDTQYF
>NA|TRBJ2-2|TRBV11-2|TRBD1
TGTGCCAGCAGCCCATACAGGGGGCGGTTCGGGGAGCTGTTTTTT
CASSPYRGRFGELFF
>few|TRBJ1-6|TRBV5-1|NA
TGCGCCAGCAGCTTGGAGACGGGATATAATTCACCCCTCCACTTT
CASSLETGYNSPLHF
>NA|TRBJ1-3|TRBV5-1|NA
TGCGCCAGCAGCCCCCGGGCCCAAGTAGAAGGAAACACCATATATTTT
CASSPRAQVEGNTIYF
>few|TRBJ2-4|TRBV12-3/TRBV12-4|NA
TGTGCCAGCAGTTTCTCCCGTCTGGGGCAAAACATTCAGTACTTC
CASSFSRLGQNIQYF
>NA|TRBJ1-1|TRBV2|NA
TGTGCCAGCAGTGAAGCGTGGGGATCGGACACTGAAGCTTTCTTT
CASSEAWGSDTEAFF
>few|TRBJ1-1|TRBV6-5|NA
TGTGCCAGCAGTTACTCGATGAGGGGGAACACTGAAGCTTTCTTT
CASSYSMRGNTEAFF
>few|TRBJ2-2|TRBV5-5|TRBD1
TGTGCCAGCAGCTTTACCGGGACAGGGGTCAAGGAGGACACCGGGGAGCTGTTTTTT
CASSFTGTGVKEDTGELFF
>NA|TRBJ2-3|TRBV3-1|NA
TGTGCCAGCAGCCAGGGGCTAGCAGGATCAGATACGCAGTATTTT
CASSQGLAGSDTQYF
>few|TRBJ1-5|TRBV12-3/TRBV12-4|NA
TGTGCCAGCAGTCCGGGACTCACTCTTCAGCCCCAGCATTTT
CASSPGLTLQPQHF
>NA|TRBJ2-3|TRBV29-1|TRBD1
TGCAGCGTTGGCAGGGGGCCAACAGATACGCAGTATTTT
CSVGRGPTDTQYF
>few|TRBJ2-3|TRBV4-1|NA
TGCGCCAGCAGCAAGCAGGGCCGCCTCACAGATACGCAGTATTTT
CASSKQGRLTDTQYF
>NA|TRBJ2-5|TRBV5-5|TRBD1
TGTGCCAGCAGCCCTGACAGGGGAGAAGAGACCCAGTACTTC
CASSPDRGEETQYF
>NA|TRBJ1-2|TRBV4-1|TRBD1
TGCGCCAGCAGCCAACGGACAGGGAGAGGTGGCTACACCTTC
CASSQRTGRGGYTF
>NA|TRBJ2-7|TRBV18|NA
TGTGCCAGCTCACCTGGCACTAGCCTCTCCTACGAGCAGTACTTC
CASSPGTSLSYEQYF